This TCR beta chain emerged from a study of cytomegalovirus exposure and HLA in healthy donors. Study results and caveats: It was confirmed in vitro that a few of the CMV-associated chains were specific for CMV antigens.

The CDR3 length is 15 residues. V was pared by 6 bases and J by 3 bases, with 6 bases of the junction left unmatched. Germline assignment: CDR1 LNHDA and CDR2 SQIVND (reference sequence). About this clone: The antigen is unknown.

Primers for the PCR totalled 60 Vbeta and 13 Jbeta. Profiling relied on immunoSEQ multiplex PCR, and the TCRdb table lists in-frame clones only, not all of them. The sample yields fewer than 100,000 clones, more than 70% seen once. The TCR originated in a female donor in good health and CMV-seronegative. Sequences were obtained from PBMCs. The chain links TRBV19 to TRBJ1-5, with 9 bases identical to TRBD1. The CDR3 nucleotides read TGTGCCAGTAGAGAGGACAGGGGAGACAATCAGCCCCAGCATTTT. Encoded protein: CASREDRGDNQPQHF.